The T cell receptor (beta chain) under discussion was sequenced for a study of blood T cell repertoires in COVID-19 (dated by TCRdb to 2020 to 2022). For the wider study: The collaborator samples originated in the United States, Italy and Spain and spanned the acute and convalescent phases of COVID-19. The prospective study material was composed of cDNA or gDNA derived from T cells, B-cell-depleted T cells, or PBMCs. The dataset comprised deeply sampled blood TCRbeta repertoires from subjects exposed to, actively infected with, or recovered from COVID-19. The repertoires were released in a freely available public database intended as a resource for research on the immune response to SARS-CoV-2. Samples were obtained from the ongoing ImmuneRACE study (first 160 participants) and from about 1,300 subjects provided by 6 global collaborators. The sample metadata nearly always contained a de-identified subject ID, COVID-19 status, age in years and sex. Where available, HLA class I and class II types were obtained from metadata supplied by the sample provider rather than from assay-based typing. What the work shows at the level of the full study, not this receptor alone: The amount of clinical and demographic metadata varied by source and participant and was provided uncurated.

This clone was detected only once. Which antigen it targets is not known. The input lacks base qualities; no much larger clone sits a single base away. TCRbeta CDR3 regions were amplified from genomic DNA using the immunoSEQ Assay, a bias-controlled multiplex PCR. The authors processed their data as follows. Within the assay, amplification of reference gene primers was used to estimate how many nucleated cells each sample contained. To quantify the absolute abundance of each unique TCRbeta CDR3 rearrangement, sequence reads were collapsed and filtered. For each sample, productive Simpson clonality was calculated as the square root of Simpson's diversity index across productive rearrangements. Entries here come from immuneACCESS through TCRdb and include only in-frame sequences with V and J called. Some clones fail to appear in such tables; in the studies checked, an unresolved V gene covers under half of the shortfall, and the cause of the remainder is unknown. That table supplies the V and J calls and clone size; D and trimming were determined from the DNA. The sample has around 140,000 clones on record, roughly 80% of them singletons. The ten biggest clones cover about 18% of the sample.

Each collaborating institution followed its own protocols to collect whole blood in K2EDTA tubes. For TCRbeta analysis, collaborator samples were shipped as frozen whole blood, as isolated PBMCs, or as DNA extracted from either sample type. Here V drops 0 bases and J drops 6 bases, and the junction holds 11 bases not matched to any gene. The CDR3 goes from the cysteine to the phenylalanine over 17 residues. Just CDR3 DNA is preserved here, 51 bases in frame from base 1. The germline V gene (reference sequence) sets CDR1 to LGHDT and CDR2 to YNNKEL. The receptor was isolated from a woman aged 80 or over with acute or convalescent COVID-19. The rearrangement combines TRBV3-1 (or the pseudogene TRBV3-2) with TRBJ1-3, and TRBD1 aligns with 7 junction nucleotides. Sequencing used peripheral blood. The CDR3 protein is CASSQETRQGGENTIYF. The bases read TGTGCCAGCAGCCAAGAGACGAGACAGGGTGGCGAAAACACCATATATTTT.